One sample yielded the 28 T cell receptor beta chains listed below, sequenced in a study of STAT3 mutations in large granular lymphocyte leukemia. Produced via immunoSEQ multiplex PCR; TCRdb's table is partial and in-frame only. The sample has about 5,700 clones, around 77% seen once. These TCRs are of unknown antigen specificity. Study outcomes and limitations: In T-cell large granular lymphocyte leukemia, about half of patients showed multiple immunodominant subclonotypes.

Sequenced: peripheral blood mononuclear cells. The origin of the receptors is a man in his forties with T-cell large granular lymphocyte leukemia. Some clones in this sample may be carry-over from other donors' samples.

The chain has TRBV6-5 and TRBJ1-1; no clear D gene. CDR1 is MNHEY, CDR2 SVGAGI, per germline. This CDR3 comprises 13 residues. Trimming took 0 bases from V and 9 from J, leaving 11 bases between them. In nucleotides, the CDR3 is TGTGCCAGCAGTTACTCAAGTGGCGGGAAAGCTTTCTTT. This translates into CASSYSSGGKAFF.

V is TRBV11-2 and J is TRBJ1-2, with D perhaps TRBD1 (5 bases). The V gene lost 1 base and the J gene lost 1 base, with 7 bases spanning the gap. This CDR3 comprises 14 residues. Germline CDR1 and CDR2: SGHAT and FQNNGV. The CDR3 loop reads CASSLVQGNYGYTF. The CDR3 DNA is TGTGCCAGCAGCTTAGTTCAGGGTAACTATGGCTACACCTTC.

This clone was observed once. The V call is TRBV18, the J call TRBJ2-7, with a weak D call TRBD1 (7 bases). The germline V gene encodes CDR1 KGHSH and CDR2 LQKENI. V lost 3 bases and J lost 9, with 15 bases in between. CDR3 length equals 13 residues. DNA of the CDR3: TGTGCCAGCTCACCGACGCAGGGGGGCGGGCAGTACTTC. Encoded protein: CASSPTQGGGQYF. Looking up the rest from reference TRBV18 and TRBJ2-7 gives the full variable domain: NAGVMQNPRHLVRRRGQEARLRCSPMKGHSHVYWYRQLPEEGLKFMVYLQKENIIDESGMPKERFSAEFPKEGPSILRIQQVVRGDSAAYFCASSPTQGGGQYFGPGTRLTVT.

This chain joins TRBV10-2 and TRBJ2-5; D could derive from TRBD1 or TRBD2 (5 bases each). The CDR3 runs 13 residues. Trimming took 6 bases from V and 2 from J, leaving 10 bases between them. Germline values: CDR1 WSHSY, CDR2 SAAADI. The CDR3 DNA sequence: TGCGCCAGCAGCGGGACCGAACAAGAGACCCAGTACTTC. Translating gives CASSGTEQETQYF.

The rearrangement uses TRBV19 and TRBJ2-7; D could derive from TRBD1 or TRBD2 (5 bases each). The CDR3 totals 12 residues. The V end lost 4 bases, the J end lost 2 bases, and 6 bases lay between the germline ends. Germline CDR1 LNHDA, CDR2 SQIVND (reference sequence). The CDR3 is CASSTGPYEQYF. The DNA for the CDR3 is TGTGCCAGTAGTACGGGGCCCTACGAGCAGTACTTC.

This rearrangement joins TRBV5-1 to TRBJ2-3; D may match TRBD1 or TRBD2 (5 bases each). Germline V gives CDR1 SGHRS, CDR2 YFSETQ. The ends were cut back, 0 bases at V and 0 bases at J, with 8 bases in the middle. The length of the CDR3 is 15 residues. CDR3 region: CASSLVGDSTDTQYF. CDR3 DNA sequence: TGCGCCAGCAGCTTGGTCGGGGACAGCACAGATACGCAGTATTTT. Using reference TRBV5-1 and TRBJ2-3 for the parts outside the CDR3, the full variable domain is KAGVTQTPRYLIKTRGQQVTLSCSPISGHRSVSWYQQTPGQGLQFLFEYFSETQRNKGNFPGRFSGRQFSNSRSEMNVSTLELGDSALYLCASSLVGDSTDTQYFGPGTRLTVL.

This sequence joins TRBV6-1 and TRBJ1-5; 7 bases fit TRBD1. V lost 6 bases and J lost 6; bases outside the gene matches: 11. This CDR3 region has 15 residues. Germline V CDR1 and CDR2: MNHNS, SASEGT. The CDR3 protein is CASSFTDRAGQPQHF. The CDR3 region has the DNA TGTGCCAGCAGCTTCACCGACAGGGCAGGTCAGCCCCAGCATTTT.

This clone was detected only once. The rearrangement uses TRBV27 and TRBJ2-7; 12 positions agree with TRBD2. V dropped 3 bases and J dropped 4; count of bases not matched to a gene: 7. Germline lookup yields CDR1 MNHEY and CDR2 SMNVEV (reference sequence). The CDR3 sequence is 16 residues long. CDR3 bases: TGTGCCAGCAGTTTTTTAACGACTAGCGGGAGTTACGAGCAGTACTTC. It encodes CASSFLTTSGSYEQYF.

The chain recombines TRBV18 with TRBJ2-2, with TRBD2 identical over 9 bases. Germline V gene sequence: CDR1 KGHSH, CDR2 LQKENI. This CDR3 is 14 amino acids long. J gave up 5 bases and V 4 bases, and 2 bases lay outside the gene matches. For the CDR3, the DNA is TGTGCCAGCTCACTTAGCGGGAGAACCGGGGAGCTGTTTTTT. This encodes CASSLSGRTGELFF.

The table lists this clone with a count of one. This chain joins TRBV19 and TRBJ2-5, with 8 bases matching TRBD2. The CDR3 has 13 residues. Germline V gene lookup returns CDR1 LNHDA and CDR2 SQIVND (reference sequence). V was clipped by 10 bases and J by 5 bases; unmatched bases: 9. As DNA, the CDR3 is TGTGCCACAGAAACTAGCGGCGGGGAGACCCAGTACTTC. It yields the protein CATETSGGETQYF.

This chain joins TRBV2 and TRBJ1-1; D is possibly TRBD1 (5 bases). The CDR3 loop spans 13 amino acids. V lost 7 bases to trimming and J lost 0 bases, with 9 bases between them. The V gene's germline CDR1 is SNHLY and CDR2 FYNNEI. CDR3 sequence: CASTGLMNTEAFF. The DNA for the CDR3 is TGTGCCAGCACGGGACTGATGAACACTGAAGCTTTCTTT.

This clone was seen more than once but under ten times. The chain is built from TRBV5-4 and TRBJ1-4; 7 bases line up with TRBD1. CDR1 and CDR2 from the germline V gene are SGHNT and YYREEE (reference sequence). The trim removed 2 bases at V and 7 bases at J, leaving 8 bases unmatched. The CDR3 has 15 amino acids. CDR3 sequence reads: CASSFGMGTAEKLFF. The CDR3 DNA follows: TGTGCCAGCAGCTTTGGGATGGGGACAGCTGAAAAACTGTTTTTT.

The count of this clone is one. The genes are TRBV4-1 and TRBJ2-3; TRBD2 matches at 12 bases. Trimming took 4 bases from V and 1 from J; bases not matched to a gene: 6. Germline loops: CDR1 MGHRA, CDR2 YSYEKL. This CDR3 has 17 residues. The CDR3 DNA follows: TGCGCCAGCAGCCTGCGAGGACTAGCGGGACGCACAGATACGCAGTATTTT. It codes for CASSLRGLAGRTDTQYF.

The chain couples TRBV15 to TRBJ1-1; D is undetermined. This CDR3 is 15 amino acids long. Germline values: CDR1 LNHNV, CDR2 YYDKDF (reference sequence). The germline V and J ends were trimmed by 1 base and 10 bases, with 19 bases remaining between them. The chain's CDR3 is CATSRVWLNTEGAFF. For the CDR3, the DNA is TGTGCCACCAGCAGAGTATGGTTGAACACTGAGGGAGCTTTCTTT.

As DNA, the CDR3 is TGTGCCAGCAGCCAAACATTAAACACTGAAGCTTTCTTT. It codes for CASSQTLNTEAFF. V is TRBV14 and J is TRBJ1-1, with no clear D. CDR1 is SGHDN, CDR2 FVKESK, per germline. The CDR3 covers 13 residues. The V and J ends lost 2 bases and 2 bases respectively, with 6 bases between them.

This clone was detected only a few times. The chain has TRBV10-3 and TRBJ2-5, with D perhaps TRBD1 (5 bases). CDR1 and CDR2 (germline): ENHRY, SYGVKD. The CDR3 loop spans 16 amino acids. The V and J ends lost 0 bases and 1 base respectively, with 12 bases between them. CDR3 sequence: CAISESVGQRQETQYF. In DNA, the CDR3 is TGTGCCATCAGTGAGTCTGTGGGGCAGCGCCAAGAGACCCAGTACTTC.

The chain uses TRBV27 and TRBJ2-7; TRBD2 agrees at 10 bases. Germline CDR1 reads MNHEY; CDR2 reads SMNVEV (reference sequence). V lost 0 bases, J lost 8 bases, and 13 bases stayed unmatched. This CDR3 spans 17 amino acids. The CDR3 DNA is TGTGCCAGCAGTTTATCTTCTAGCGGGAGTCTGTTTACGCAGCAGTACTTC. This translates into CASSLSSSGSLFTQQYF.

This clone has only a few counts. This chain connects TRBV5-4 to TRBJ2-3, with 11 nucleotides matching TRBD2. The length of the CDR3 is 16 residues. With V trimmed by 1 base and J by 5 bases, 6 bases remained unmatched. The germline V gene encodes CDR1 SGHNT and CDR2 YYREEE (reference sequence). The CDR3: CASSLILAGGGDTQYF. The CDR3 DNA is TGTGCCAGCAGCTTGATTCTAGCGGGAGGAGGAGATACGCAGTATTTT.

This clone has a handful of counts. DNA of the CDR3: TGTGCCAGCAGCCCCAAGCAGGGCGTGAATGGCTACACCTTC. Translating it yields CASSPKQGVNGYTF. The chain joins TRBV6-5 to TRBJ1-2; D is possibly TRBD1 (5 bases). Germline V gives CDR1 MNHEY, CDR2 SVGAGI. The CDR3 is 14 amino acids. The V end lost 6 bases, the J end lost 6 bases, and 17 bases lay between the germline ends.

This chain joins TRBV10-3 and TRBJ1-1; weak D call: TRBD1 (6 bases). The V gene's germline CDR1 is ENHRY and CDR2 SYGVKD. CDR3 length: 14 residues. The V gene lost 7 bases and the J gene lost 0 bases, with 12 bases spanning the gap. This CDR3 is CAIKATGLNTEAFF. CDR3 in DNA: TGTGCCATCAAGGCCACAGGGCTGAACACTGAAGCTTTCTTT.

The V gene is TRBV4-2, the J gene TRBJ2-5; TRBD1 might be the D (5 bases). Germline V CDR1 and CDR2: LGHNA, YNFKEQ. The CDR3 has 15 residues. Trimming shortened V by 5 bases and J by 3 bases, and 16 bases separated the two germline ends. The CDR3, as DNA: TGTGCCAGCAGCTTGGGGCAGGGTCAGAAAGAGACCCAGTACTTC. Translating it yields CASSLGQGQKETQYF.

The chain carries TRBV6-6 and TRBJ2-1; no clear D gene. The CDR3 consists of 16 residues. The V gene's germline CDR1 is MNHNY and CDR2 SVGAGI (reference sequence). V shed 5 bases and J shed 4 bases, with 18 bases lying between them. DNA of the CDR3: TGTGCCAGCAGTGTATCCGCAACGGCGGTGTACAATGAGCAGTTCTTC. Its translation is CASSVSATAVYNEQFF.

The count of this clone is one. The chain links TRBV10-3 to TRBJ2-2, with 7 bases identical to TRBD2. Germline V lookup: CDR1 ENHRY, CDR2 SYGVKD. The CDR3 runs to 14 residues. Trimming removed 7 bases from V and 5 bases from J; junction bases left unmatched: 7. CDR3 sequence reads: CAIMGGSRTGELFF. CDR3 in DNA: TGTGCCATCATGGGCGGGAGTAGAACCGGGGAGCTGTTTTTT.

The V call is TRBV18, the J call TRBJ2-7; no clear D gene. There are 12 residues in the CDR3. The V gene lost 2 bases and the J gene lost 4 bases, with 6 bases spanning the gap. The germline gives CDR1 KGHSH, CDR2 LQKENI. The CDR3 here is CASSPNKYEQYF. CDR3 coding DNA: TGTGCCAGCTCACCAAACAAATACGAGCAGTACTTC. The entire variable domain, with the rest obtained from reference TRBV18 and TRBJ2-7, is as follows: NAGVMQNPRHLVRRRGQEARLRCSPMKGHSHVYWYRQLPEEGLKFMVYLQKENIIDESGMPKERFSAEFPKEGPSILRIQQVVRGDSAAYFCASSPNKYEQYFGPGTRLTVT.

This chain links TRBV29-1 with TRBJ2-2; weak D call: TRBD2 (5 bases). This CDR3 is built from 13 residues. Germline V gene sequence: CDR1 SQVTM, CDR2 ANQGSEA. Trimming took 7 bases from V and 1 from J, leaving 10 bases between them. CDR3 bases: TGCAGCGCGGACGGACTGAACACCGGGGAGCTGTTTTTT. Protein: CSADGLNTGELFF.

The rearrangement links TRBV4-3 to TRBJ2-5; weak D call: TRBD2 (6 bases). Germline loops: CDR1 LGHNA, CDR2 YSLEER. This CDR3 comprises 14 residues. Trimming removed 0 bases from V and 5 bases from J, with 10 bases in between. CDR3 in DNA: TGCGCCAGCAGCCAAGACACTAGCCGGGAGACCCAGTACTTC. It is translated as CASSQDTSRETQYF.

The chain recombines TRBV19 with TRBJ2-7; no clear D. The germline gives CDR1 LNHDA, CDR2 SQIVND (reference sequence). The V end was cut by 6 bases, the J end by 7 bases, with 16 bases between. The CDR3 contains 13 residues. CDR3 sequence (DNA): TGTGCCAGTAGCGGGTCACGGCTCGCAGAGCAGTACTTC. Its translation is CASSGSRLAEQYF.

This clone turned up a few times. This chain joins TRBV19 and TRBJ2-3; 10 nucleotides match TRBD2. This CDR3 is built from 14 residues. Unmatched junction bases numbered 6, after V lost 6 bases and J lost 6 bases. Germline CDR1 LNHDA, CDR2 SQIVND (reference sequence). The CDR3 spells CASSPAGGPDTQYF. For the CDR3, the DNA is TGTGCCAGTAGCCCAGCGGGAGGGCCGGATACGCAGTATTTT.